This T cell receptor beta chain derives from a study of T cells in localized non-small cell lung cancer. This clone was recorded only once. The repertoire was sequenced with immunoSEQ multiplex PCR; TCRdb's copy has only in-frame clones and lacks some. Of 35,000 to 50,000 clones listed, around 88% are singletons. The starting material was peripheral blood, obtained before any cancer treatment. The sequence derives from a man aged 35 to 69 with stage I lung adenocarcinoma.

CDR3 region: CASSSSRDEQYF. The CDR3 DNA is TGTGCCAGCAGCTCGTCCCGCGACGAGCAGTACTTC. The rearrangement links TRBV28 to TRBJ2-7; D is uncertain. Trimming cost V 6 bases and J 5 bases, with 11 bases left between them. Per germline, CDR1 MDHEN and CDR2 SYDVKM. The CDR3 has 12 amino acids.